The rows below give T cell receptor beta chains drawn from one sample of a study of cytomegalovirus exposure and HLA in healthy donors. The assay was immunoSEQ multiplex PCR, and TCRdb's table has in-frame clones only and misses some. This sample contains 95,000 to 150,000 clones. The specimen sequenced was PBMCs. The receptors derive from a man aged 18 to 35 in good health and CMV-seronegative. CDR3s include the opening cysteine and the closing phenylalanine or tryptophan. Each record gives: J gene, V gene, D gene, CDR3 DNA, CDR3 protein. The D gene is left open where the match is weak.

TRBJ2-7	TRBV7-8	TRBD2	TGTGCCAGCAGCTCCGGACTAGAGGAAGAGCAGTACTTC	CASSSGLEEEQYF
TRBJ2-3	TRBV6-1	TRBD2	TGTGCCAGCAGTGAAGCGTCGGGGGGTCCTATTGATACGCAGTATTTT	CASSEASGGPIDTQYF
TRBJ1-1	TRBV6-5	-	TGTGCCAGCAGGGAAGGGGAAACTACTGAAGCTTTCTTT	CASREGETTEAFF
TRBJ1-2	TRBV4-1	-	TGCGCCAGCAATCTGAACCTCGACAGCAACTATGGCTACACCTTC	CASNLNLDSNYGYTF
TRBJ2-7	TRBV2	TRBD1	TGTGCCAGCAGAGGGACAGGGGCGTTCTACGAGCAGTACTTC	CASRGTGAFYEQYF
TRBJ2-3	TRBV5-1	-	TGCGCCAGCAGCTTGGCCCCCAGGTCAAACACAGATACGCAGTATTTT	CASSLAPRSNTDTQYF
TRBJ1-2	TRBV6-5	TRBD1	TGTGCCAGCACCAGGGGACAGTTCTATGGCTACACCTTC	CASTRGQFYGYTF
TRBJ2-7	TRBV7-9	-	TGTGCCAGCAGCTTAACGGGAGCGGGTAATTTCTACGAGCAGTACTTC	CASSLTGAGNFYEQYF
TRBJ2-7	TRBV5-4	-	TGTGCCAGCAGCTTAACAGGAACATCGCGAGAGCAGTACTTC	CASSLTGTSREQYF
TRBJ2-1	TRBV7-9	TRBD2	TGTGCCAGCAGCTCCCCAACTAGCGGGGGGTCGCCTCATAATGAGCAGTTCTTC	CASSSPTSGGSPHNEQFF
TRBJ1-5	TRBV19	TRBD1	TGTGCCAGTAGTTTCGCTGGGACAGGGGCGGTTCAGCCCCAGCATTTT	CASSFAGTGAVQPQHF
TRBJ2-5	TRBV29-1	-	TGCAGCGTTGAAGATATGGTTGAGGTACAGGGACCCCAAGAGACCCAGTACTTC	CSVEDMVEVQGPQETQYF
TRBJ1-6	TRBV19	-	TGTGCCAGTAGTCCCAGCTCCTATAATTCACCCCTCCACTTT	CASSPSSYNSPLHF
TRBJ1-2	TRBV6-1	-	TGTGCCAGCAGTCGGACAGATAACTATGGCTACACCTTC	CASSRTDNYGYTF
TRBJ2-7	TRBV9	TRBD1	TGTGCCAGCAGCGGTGGGGACAGCTCCTACGAGCAGTACTTC	CASSGGDSSYEQYF
TRBJ1-5	TRBV4-1	-	TGCGCCAGCAGCCAAGCTGACATGAATCGGAATCAGCCCCAGCATTTT	CASSQADMNRNQPQHF
TRBJ2-2	TRBV19	-	TGTGCCAGTAGTATAGTTACTAGGAGGAACACCGGGGAGCTGTTTTTT	CASSIVTRRNTGELFF
TRBJ2-7	TRBV15	TRBD2	TGTGCCACCAGCAAAAGACTAGCGGATCGGGAGGAGCAGTACTTC	CATSKRLADREEQYF
TRBJ2-5	TRBV10-1	-	TGCGCCAGCAGTGGAAGGTCAGGAGGCCAAGAGACCCAGTACTTC	CASSGRSGGQETQYF
TRBJ2-3	TRBV10-1	TRBD2	TGCGCCAGCAGCGCCCAGACTAGCGGGGCAGATACGCAGTATTTT	CASSAQTSGADTQYF
TRBJ1-2	TRBV6-1	-	TGTGCCAGCAGTGATACGGGGGGCTGGGTCGTTGGCTACACCTTC	CASSDTGGWVVGYTF
TRBJ2-2	TRBV19	TRBD2	TGTGCCAGTAGTCCTCTATCAGCGGGGGCCGGGGAGCTGTTTTTT	CASSPLSAGAGELFF
TRBJ1-6	TRBV6-5	-	TGTGCCAGCAGTTACTCGATAGGACAGATGAATTCACCCCTCCACTTT	CASSYSIGQMNSPLHF
TRBJ2-5	TRBV25-1	TRBD2	TGTGCCAGCAGTGAATCTAGCGGGCGAGAGACCCAGTACTTC	CASSESSGRETQYF
TRBJ2-2	TRBV5-1	-	TGCGCCAGCTCCCCGGGGGTCACCGGGGAGCTGTTTTTT	CASSPGVTGELFF
TRBJ1-4	TRBV15	-	TGTGCCACCAGCAGAACTATTAATGAAAAACTGTTTTTT	CATSRTINEKLFF
TRBJ2-2	TRBV5-5	-	TGTGCCAGCTCGGTGGGAGTCGGGGAGCTGTTTTTT	CASSVGVGELFF
TRBJ2-1	TRBV7-9	TRBD2	TGTGCCAGCAGCTTAGAGGGACTAGCGGCGGAGCAGTTCTTC	CASSLEGLAAEQFF
TRBJ2-1	TRBV7-2	TRBD2	TGTGCCAGCAGCTTAGCCCTCTCGGGACTAGCTCTCTACAATGAGCAGTTCTTC	CASSLALSGLALYNEQFF
TRBJ2-3	TRBV7-2	-	TGTGCCAGCAGCTTCGACGGGGGTGTAGATACGCAGTATTTT	CASSFDGGVDTQYF
TRBJ2-1	TRBV7-9	TRBD1	TGTGCCAGCAGCTTCCCCGGACAGGGAGGCTCCTACAATGAGCAGTTCTTC	CASSFPGQGGSYNEQFF
TRBJ1-1	TRBV5-1	-	TGCGCCAGCAGTGGGGGGGCGATCAACACTGAAGCTTTCTTT	CASSGGAINTEAFF
TRBJ2-1	TRBV7-3	TRBD1	TGTGCCAGCAGCCTCATAGGGGACAGGGGATACAATGAGCAGTTCTTC	CASSLIGDRGYNEQFF
TRBJ1-1	TRBV6-6	TRBD1	TGTGCCAGCAGTTACAGGCAGGGGGCGAGGAACACTGAAGCTTTCTTT	CASSYRQGARNTEAFF
TRBJ2-5	TRBV7-9	TRBD2	TGTGCCAGCAGCTTCCTAGCGGGAGGGCAAGAGACCCAGTACTTC	CASSFLAGGQETQYF
TRBJ2-7	TRBV13	TRBD2	TGTGCCAGCAGCCCGGGACTAGCGGGGAACGAGCAGTACTTC	CASSPGLAGNEQYF
TRBJ1-4	TRBV30	-	TGTGCCTGGAAGGGACAAAATGAAAAACTGTTTTTT	CAWKGQNEKLFF
TRBJ2-7	TRBV15	TRBD1	TGTGCCACCAGCAACCGGGACAGGGCCTCCTACGAGCAGTACTTC	CATSNRDRASYEQYF
TRBJ2-7	TRBV2	TRBD2	TGTGCCAGCAGTGAAGCTCAACTAGCGGGGGGCTCCTACGAGCAGTACTTC	CASSEAQLAGGSYEQYF
TRBJ1-1	TRBV7-6	-	TGTGCCAGCAGCTACCGGGCCGAGGAGGACGCTTTCTTT	CASSYRAEEDAFF
TRBJ1-1	TRBV5-1	-	TGCGCCAGCAGCTTGGCTGTCAGTGCAAGGGGGAACACTGAAGCTTTCTTT	CASSLAVSARGNTEAFF